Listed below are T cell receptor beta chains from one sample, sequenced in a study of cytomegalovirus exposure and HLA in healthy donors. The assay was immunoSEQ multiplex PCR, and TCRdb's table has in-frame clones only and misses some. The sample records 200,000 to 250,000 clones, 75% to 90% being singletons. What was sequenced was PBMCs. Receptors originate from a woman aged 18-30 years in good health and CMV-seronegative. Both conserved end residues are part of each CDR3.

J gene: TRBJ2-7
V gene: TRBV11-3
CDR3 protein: CASRDRDRGYEQYF

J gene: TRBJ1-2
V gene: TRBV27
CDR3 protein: CASTRRGGVYDYGYTF

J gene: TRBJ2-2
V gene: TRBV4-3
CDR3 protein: CASSQDNGGDTGELFF

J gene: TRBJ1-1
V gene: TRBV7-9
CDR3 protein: CASRVSGKPVMSTEAFF

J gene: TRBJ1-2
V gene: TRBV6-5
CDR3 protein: CASREDRGHGYTF

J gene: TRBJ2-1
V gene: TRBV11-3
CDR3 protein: CASSPGTGSYNEQFF

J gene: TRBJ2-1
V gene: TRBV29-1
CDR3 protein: CSVLRTSGDNEQFF

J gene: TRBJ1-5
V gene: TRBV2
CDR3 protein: CASGTGGSQPQHF

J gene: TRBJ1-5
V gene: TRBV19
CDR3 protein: CASSIDAERPQHF

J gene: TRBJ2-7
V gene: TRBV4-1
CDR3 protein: CASSPIYRASSYEQYF

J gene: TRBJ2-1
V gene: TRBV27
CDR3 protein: CASGRIEGEQFF

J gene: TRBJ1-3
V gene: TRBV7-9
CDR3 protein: CASSLARGNTIYF

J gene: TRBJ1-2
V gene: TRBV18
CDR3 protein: CASSPPPGRGGGYTF

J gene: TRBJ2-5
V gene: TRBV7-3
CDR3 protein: CASSPRASGKETQYF

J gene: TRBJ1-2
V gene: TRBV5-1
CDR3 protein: CASSLEGQSYGYTF

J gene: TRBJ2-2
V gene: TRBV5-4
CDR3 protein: CASSELGGELFF

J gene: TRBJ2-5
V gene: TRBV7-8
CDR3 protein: CASSLSFRDKQETQYF

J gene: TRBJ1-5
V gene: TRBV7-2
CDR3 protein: CASRTKPWGPGWNQPQHF

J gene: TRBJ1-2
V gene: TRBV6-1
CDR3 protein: CASPIGQGANYGYTF

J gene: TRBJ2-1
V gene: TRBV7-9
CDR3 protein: CASSHPRLAGVDNEQFF

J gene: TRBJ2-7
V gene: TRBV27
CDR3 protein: CASSLTPGTGPYEQYF

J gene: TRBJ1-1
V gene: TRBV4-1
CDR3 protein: CASSHRTGNTEAFF

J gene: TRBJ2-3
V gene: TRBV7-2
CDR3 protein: CASSLVGGVPDTQYF

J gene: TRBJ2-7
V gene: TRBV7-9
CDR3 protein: CFKQKAAYEQYF

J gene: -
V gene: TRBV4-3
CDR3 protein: CASSQGTGFYEQYF

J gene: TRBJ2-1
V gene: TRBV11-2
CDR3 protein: CDSSASGGGLLSYNEQFF

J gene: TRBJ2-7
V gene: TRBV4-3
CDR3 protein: CASSQDAAGVYEQYF

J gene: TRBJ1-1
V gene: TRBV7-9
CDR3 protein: CASSLVLVSEAFF

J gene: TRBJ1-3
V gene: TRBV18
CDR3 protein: CASSLKTRHKIIGNTIYF

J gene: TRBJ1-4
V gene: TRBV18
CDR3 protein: CASSPENGSEKLFF

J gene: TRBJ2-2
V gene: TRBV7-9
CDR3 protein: CASSYSGVNTGELFF

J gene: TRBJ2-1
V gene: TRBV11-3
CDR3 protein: CASSGGQGTYNEQFF

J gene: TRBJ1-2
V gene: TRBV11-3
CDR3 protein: CASSLQGSDYGYTF

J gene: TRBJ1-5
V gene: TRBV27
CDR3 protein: CASSLRQDSNQPQHF

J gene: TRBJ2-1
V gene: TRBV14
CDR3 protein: CASSQVVLAGGDEQFF

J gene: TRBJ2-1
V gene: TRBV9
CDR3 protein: CASSVPPAGEGEQFF

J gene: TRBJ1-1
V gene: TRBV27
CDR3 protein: CASRKRGFAEAFF

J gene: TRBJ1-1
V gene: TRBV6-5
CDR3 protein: CASSRATGFTEAFF

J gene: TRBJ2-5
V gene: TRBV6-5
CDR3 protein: CASGRQGAQETQYF

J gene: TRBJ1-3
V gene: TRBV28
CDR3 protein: CASSLPQGYTIYF

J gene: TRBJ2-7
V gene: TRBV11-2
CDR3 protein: CASRRWTSSTYEQYF

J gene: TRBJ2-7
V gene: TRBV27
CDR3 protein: CASSLGAGVHEQYF

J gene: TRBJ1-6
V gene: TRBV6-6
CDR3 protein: CASSPRQGSSPLHF

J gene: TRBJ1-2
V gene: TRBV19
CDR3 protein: CASGDRGRVHGYTF

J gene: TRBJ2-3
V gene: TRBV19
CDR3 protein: CASSRGLNTDTQYF

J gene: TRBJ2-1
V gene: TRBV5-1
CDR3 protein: CASSLEPDYNEQFF

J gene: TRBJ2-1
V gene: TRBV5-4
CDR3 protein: CASSSLAGGPDEQFF

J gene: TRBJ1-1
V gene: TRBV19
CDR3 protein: CASTPPDRVVNTEAFF

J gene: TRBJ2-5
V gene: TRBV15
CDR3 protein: CATSRGQGETQYF

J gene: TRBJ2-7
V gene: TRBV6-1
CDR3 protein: CASSDLGGSVYEQYF

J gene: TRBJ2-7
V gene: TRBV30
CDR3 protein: CASATGLAGVGEQYF